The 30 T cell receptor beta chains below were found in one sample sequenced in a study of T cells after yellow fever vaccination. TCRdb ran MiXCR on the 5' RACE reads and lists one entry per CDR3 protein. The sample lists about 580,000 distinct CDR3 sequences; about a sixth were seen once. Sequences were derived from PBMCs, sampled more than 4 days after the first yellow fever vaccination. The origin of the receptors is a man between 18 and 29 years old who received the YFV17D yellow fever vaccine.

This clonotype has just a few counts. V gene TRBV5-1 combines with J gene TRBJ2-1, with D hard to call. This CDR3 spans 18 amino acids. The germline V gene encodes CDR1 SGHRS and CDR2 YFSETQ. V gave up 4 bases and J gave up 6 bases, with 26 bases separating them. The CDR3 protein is CASSPTQIAVYWVNEQFF. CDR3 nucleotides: TGCGCCAGCAGCCCGACCCAGATTGCGGTATATTGGGTCAATGAGCAGTTCTTC.

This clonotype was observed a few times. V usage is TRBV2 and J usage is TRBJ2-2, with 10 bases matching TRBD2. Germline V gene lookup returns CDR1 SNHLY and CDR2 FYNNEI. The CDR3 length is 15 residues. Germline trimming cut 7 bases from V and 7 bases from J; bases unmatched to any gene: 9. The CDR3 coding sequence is TGTGCCAGCACTACCGGGACTAGCGTTCGCGGGGAGCTGTTTTTT. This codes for CASTTGTSVRGELFF.

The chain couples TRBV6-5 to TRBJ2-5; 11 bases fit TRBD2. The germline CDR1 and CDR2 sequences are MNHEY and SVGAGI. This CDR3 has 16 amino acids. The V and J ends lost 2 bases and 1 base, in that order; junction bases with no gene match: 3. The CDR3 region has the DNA TGTGCCAGCAGTTACCTAGCGGGGGGCCGCCAAGAGACCCAGTACTTC. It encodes CASSYLAGGRQETQYF.

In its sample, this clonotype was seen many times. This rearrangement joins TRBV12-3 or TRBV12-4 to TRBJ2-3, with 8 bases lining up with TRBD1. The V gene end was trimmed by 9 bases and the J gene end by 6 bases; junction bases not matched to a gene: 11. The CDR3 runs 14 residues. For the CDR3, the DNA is TGTGCCAGTAGAAGTACTCAGGGGGCGGATACGCAGTATTTT. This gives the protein CASRSTQGADTQYF.

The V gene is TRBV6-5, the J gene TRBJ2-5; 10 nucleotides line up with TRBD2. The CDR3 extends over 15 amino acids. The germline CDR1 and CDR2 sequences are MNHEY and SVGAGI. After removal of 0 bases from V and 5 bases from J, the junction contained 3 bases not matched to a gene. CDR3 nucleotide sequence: TGTGCCAGCAGTTACTCGGTTAGCGGGGGGGAGACCCAGTACTTC. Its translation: CASSYSVSGGETQYF.

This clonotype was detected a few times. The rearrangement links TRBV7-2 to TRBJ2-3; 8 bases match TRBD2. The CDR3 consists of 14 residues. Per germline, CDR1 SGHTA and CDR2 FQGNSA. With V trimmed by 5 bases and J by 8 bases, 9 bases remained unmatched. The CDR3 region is CASSPRGGAGTQYF. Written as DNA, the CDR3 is TGTGCCAGCAGCCCCCGGGGGGGTGCCGGTACGCAGTATTTT. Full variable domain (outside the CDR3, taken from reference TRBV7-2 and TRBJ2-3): GAGVSQSPSNKVTEKGKDVELRCDPISGHTALYWYRQSLGQGLEFLIYFQGNSAPDKSGLPSDRFSAERTGGSVSTLTIQRTQQEDSAVYLCASSPRGGAGTQYFGPGTRLTVL.

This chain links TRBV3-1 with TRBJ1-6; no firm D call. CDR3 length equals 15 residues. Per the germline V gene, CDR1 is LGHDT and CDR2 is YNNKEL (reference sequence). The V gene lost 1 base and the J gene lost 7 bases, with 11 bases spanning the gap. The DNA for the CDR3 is TGTGCCAGCAGCCAAGGCATACTGGTAAATTCACCCCTCCACTTT. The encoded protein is CASSQGILVNSPLHF.

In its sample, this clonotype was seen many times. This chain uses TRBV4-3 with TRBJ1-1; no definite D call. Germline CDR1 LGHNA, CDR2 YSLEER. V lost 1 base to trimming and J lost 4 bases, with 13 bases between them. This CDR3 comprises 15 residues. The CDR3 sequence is CASSQGSGRGTEAFF. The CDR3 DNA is TGCGCCAGCAGCCAAGGATCGGGAAGAGGCACTGAAGCTTTCTTT.

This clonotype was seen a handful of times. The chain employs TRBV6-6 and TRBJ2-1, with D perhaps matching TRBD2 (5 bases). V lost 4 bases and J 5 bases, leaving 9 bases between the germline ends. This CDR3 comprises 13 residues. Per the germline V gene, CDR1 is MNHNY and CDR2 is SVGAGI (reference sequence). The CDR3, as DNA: TGTGCCAGCAGTTTGAGGCGGGACAATGAGCAGTTCTTC. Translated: CASSLRRDNEQFF.

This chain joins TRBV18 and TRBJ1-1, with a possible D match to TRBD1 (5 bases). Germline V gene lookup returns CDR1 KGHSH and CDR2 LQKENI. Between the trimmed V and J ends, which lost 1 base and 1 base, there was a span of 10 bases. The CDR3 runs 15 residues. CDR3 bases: TGTGCCAGCTCACCACTAGTCACAGGGAACACTGAAGCTTTCTTT. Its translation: CASSPLVTGNTEAFF.

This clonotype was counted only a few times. The CDR3: CASSDRAMEAFF. For the CDR3, the DNA is TGTGCCAGCAGCGACAGGGCGATGGAAGCTTTCTTT. The chain combines TRBV3-1 with TRBJ1-1, with 7 nucleotides matching TRBD1. CDR3 length: 12 amino acids. Germline CDR1 and CDR2: LGHDT and YNNKEL (reference sequence). Trimming cost V 5 bases and J 8 bases; bases outside gene matches: 5.

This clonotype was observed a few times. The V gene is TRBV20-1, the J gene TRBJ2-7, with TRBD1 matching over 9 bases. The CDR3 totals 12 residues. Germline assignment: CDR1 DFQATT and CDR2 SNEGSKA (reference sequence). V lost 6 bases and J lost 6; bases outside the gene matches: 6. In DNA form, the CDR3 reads TGCAGTGCGGGGGGACAGGGTGGCGAGCAGTACGTC. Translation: CSAGGQGGEQYV.

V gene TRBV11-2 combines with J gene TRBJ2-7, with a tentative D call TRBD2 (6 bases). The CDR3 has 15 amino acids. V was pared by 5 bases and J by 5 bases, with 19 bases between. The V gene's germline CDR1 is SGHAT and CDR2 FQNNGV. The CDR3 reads CASSDLSGGWNEQYF. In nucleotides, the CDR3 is TGTGCCAGCAGCGACTTATCAGGAGGGTGGAACGAGCAGTACTTC.

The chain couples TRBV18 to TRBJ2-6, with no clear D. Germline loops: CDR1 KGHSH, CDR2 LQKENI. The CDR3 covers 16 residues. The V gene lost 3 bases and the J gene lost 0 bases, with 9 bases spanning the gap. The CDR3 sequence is CASSPKRNSGANVLTF. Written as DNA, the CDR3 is TGTGCCAGCTCACCTAAGAGGAACTCTGGGGCCAACGTCCTGACTTTC.

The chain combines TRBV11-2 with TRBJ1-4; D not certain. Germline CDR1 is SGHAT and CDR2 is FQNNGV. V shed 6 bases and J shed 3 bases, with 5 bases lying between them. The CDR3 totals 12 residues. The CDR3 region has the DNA TGTGCCAGCAGGAGGGCTAATGAAAAACTGTTTTTT. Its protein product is CASRRANEKLFF.

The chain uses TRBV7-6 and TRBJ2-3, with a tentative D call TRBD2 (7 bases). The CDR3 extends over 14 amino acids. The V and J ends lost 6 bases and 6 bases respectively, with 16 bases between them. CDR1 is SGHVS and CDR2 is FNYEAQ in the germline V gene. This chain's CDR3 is CASSREGGIDTQYF. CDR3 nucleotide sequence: TGTGCCAGCAGTAGAGAGGGGGGGATTGATACGCAGTATTTT.

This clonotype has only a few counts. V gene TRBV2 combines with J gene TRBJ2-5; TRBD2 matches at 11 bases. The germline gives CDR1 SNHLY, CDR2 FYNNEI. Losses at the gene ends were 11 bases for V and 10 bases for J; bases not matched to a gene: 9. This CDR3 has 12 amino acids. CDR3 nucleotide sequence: TGTGCCGGTCAGACTAGCGGGGAGGACCAGTACTTC. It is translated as CAGQTSGEDQYF.

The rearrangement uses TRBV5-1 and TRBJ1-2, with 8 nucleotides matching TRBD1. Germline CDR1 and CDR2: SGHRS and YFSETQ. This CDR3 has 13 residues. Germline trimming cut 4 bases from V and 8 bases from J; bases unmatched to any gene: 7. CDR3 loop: CASSPDRVVGYTF. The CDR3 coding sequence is TGCGCCAGCAGCCCGGACAGGGTCGTCGGCTACACCTTC.

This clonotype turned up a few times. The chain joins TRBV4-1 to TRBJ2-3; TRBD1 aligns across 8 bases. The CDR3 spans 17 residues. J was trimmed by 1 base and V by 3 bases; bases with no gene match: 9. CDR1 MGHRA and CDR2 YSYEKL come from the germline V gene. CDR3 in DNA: TGCGCCAGCAGCCAGTTGGTTCCGGGACAGGGCACAGATACGCAGTATTTT. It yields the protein CASSQLVPGQGTDTQYF.

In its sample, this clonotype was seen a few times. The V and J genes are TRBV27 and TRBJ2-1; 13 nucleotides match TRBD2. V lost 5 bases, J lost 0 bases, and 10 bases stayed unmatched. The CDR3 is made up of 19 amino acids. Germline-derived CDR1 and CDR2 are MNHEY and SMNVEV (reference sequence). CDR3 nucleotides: TGTGCCAGCAGTATAGGACTAGCGGGGGCTATCAGCTCCTACAATGAGCAGTTCTTC. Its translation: CASSIGLAGAISSYNEQFF.

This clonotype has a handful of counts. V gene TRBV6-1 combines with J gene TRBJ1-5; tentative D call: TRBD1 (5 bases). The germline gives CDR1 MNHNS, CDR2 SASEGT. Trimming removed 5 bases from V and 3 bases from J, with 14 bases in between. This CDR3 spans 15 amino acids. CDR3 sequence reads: CASSPRGQFNQPQHF. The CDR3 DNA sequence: TGTGCCAGCAGTCCAAGGGGCCAGTTCAATCAGCCCCAGCATTTT.

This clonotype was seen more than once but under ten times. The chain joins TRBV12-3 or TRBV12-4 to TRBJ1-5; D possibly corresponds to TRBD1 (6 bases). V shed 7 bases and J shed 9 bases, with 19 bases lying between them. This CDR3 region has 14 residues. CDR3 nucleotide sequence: TGTGCCAGCACCCACGGGGGCAGGAATGGGCCCCAGCATTTT. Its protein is CASTHGGRNGPQHF.

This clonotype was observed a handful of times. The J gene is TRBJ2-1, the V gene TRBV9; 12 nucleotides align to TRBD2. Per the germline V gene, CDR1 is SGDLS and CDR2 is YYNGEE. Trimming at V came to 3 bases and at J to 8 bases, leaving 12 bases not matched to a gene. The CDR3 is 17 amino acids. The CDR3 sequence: CASSGTSGEQGLDEQFF. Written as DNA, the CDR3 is TGTGCCAGCAGCGGGACTAGCGGGGAACAAGGCCTTGATGAGCAGTTCTTC. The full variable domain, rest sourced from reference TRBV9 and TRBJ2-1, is DSGVTQTPKHLITATGQRVTLRCSPRSGDLSVYWYQQSLDQGLQFLIQYYNGEERAKGNILERFSAQQFPDLHSELNLSSLELGDSALYFCASSGTSGEQGLDEQFFGPGTRLTVL.

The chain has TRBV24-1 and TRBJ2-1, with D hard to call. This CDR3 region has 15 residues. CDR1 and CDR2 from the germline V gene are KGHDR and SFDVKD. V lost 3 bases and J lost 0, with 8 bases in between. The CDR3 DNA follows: TGTGCCACCAGTGATCCCTCTGGCTCCTACAATGAGCAGTTCTTC. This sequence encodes CATSDPSGSYNEQFF.

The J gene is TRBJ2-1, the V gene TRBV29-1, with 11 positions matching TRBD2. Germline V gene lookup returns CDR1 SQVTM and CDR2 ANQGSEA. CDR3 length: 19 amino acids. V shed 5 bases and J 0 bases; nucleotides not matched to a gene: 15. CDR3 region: CSVRRYISGGGNSYNEQFF. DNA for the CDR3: TGCAGCGTTCGGCGATACATTAGCGGGGGGGGAAACTCCTACAATGAGCAGTTCTTC.

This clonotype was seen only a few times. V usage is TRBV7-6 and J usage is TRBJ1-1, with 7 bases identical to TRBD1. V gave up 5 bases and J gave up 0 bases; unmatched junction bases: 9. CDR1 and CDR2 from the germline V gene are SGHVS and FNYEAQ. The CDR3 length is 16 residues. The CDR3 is CASSREGTAMNTEAFF. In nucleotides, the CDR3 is TGTGCCAGCAGCCGAGAGGGGACAGCGATGAACACTGAAGCTTTCTTT.

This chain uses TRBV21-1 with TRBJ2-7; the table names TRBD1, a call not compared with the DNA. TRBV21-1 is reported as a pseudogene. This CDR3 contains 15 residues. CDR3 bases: TGTGCCAGCAGCAAAATCGAACCGGGACAGCACGAGCAGTACTTC. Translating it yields CASSKIEPGQHEQYF.

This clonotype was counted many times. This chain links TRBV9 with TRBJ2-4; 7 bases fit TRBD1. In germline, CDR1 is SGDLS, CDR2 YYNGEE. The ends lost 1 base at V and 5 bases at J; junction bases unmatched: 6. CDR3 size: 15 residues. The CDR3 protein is CASSVSPGQENIQYF. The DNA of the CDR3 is TGTGCCAGCAGCGTAAGCCCAGGACAGGAAAACATTCAGTACTTC.

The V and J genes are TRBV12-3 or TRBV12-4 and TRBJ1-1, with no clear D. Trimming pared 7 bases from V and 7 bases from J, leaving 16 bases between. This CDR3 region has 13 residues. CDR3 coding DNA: TGTGCCAGCATGAGGACCTTCGATATTGAAGCTTTCTTT. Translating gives CASMRTFDIEAFF.

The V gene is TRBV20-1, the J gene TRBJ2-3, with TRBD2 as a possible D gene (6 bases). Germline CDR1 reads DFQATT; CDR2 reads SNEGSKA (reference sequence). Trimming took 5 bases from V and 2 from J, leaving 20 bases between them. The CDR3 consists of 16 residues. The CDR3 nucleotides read TGCAGTGCTGCCCCTATGGGTGGCGGGAACACAGATACGCAGTATTTT. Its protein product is CSAAPMGGGNTDTQYF.